This T cell receptor beta chain came from a study of T cells expressing NK-cell markers. Study in general: The TCR beta repertoires were obtained from sorted CD3+CD56+NKG2C+, CD3+CD56+NKG2C- and CD3+CD56-NKG2C+ T cells. General study findings and limits: Whether expanded NKG2C-expressing T cell clones recognize HCMV is unknown. Of the CD8+ T cells in more than five donors, roughly 1.0-7.5% belonged to dominant NKG2C+ clonotypes.

From the 5' RACE reads, TCRdb lists one entry per CDR3 protein and no DNA. Across under 500,000 distinct CDR3 sequences, the top ten clones capture less than 7.5% of the sample. Concerning this clonotype: Its antigen is unidentified.

The sequenced sample consisted of blood T cells: a sorted CD56 or NKG2C T cell subset, CD4+ or CD8+ T cells, or bulk PBMC T cells (not recorded which). The receptor's source is a woman aged 18 to 75 in good health.

The CDR3 protein is CASSVGQIITGANVLTF. The chain links TRBV9 to TRBJ2-6; TCRdb reports TRBD1, a call that lacks DNA to check it against. CDR1 is SGDLS and CDR2 is YYNGEE in the germline V gene. This CDR3 spans 17 amino acids.